These T cell receptor beta chains were read from a single sample in a study of PD-1 blockade in classical Hodgkin lymphoma. Only in-frame clones appear in the TCRdb table, and some are missing; sequencing was by immunoSEQ multiplex PCR. Of more than 45,000 clones in the sample, around 73% are singletons; the top ten hold approximately 16%. The sequences come from peripheral blood mononuclear cells (PBMCs), collected before the second cycle of nivolumab. All receptors derive from a human donor with classical Hodgkin lymphoma. The CDR3 runs from the conserved cysteine through the conserved F or W.

v_call	j_call	cdr3_aa
TRBV25-1	TRBJ2-1	CASSEWGGSYNEQFF
TRBV30	TRBJ2-4	CAWSSLFPGFSKNIQYF
TRBV6-5	TRBJ1-2	CASSLRTLGYGYTF
TRBV7-9	TRBJ1-4	CASSLGAGDGEKLFF
TRBV18	TRBJ1-1	CASSPGRRQGTEAFF
TRBV7-2	TRBJ1-1	CASSLPISNTEAFF
TRBV7-3	TRBJ2-2	CASSPKGTSPGELFF
TRBV19	TRBJ2-2	CASSMSQRLNTGELFF
TRBV11-2	TRBJ2-1	CASSLKPGLADYNEQFF
TRBV6-5	TRBJ2-7	CASSPTGTGIYEQYF
TRBV11-2	TRBJ2-7	CASSLEGGRRPYEQYF
TRBV7-9	TRBJ1-1	CASSSWTGNTEAFF
TRBV11-2	TRBJ2-2	CASSLKVVGSNTGELFF
TRBV27	TRBJ2-1	CASSPVPGQGRNEQFF
TRBV6-6	TRBJ1-5	CASSYRANQPQHF
TRBV5-1	TRBJ2-3	CASSLVAGGGTDTQYF
TRBV6-5	TRBJ2-7	CASSYGTANEQYF
TRBV11-2	TRBJ2-7	CASSSRQESPYEQYF
TRBV19	TRBJ2-2	CASSMTGANTGELFF
TRBV13	TRBJ2-5	CASMTWGGPPQTQYF
TRBV10-3	TRBJ2-1	CAGGASESYNEQFF
TRBV7-9	TRBJ1-1	CASSSVGFSSSEAFF
TRBV10-3	TRBJ1-1	CAISDWTGGVNTEAFF
TRBV6-1	TRBJ2-7	CASRDGAGEQYF
TRBV5-6	TRBJ2-5	CASKVEGGETQYF
TRBV28	TRBJ2-7	CASSLGLAGAFPYEQYF
TRBV28	TRBJ2-7	CASVWAGSTSSYEQYF